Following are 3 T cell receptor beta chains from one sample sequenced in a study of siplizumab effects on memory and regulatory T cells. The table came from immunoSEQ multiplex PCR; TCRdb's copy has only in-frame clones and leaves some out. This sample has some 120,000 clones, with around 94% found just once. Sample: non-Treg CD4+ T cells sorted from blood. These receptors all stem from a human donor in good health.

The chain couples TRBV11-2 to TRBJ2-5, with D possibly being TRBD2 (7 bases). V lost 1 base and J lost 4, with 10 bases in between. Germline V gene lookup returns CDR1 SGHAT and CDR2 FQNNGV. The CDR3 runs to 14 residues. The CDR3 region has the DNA TGTGCCAGCAGCTTAGGAGGGGGGGCAGAGACCCAGTACTTC. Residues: CASSLGGGAETQYF.

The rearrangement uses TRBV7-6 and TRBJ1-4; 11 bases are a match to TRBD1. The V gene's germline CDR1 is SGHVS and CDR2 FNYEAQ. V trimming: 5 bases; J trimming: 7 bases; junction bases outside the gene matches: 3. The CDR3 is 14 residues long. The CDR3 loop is CASSPGTGGEKLFF. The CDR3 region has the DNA TGTGCCAGCAGCCCCGGGACAGGGGGTGAAAAACTGTTTTTT. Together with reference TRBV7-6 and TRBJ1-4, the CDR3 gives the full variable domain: GAGVSQSPRYKVTKRGQDVALRCDPISGHVSLYWYRQALGQGPEFLTYFNYEAQQDKSGLPNDRFSAERPEGSISTLTIQRTEQRDSAMYRCASSPGTGGEKLFFGSGTQLSVL.

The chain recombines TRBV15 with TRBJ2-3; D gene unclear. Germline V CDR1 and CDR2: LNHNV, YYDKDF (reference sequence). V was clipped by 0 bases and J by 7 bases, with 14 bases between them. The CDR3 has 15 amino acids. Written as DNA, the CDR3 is TGTGCCACCAGCAGAGATGACCATGCACAGCATACGCAGTATTTT. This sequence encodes CATSRDDHAQHTQYF.